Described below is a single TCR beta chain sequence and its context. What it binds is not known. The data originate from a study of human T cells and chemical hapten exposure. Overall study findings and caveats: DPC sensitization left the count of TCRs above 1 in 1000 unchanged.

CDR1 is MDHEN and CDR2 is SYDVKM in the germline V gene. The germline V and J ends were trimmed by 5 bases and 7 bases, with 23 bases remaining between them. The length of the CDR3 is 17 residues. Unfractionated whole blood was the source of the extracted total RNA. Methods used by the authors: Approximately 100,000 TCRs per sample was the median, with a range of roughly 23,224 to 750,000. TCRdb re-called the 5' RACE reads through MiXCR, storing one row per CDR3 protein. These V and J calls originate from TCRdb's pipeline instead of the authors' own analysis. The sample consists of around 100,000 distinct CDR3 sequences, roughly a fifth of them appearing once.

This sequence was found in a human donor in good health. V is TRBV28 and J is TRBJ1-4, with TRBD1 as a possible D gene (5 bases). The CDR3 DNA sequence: TGTGCCAGCAGTATTTTGCAGGGTCCGGCAATACGTGAAAAACTGTTTTTT. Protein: CASSILQGPAIREKLFF.